A selection of T cell receptor beta chains follows, all from one sample in a study of CD8+CD57+ T cells in acquired aplastic anemia. TCRdb called the reads again in MiXCR, with one record for every CDR3 protein. The table lists 190,000 or so distinct CDR3 sequences, less than 50% of them singletons, with about 1.8% in the top ten. The specimen sequenced was sorted CD4+, CD8+, or CD8+CD57+ T cells (not recorded which) from PBMCs. The receptors come from a human donor with aplastic anemia. Both conserved end residues are part of each CDR3. A D gene is named only where the DNA matches it firmly. Clone size is stated in some rows and not others, as once, few, many or a class when expanded.

v_call	j_call	d_call	clone_size	cdr3_length	cdr3_aa	cdr3_nt
TRBV15	TRBJ2-1	TRBD2	-	15	CATSRDLGGVDEQFF	TGTGCCACCAGCAGAGATCTGGGGGGGGTCGATGAGCAGTTCTTC
TRBV7-2	TRBJ2-3	-	-	14	CASSSPGSTDTQYF	TGTGCCAGCAGCTCTCCCGGTAGCACAGATACGCAGTATTTT
TRBV5-1	TRBJ2-7	-	-	17	CASSFPEPPTGFYEQYF	TGCGCCAGCAGCTTTCCCGAGCCACCCACAGGGTTCTACGAGCAGTACTTC
TRBV14	TRBJ2-7	-	-	14	CASSRQGQVYEQYF	TGTGCCAGCAGCCGGCAGGGCCAAGTCTACGAGCAGTACTTC
TRBV24-1	TRBJ2-5	-	-	14	CAASGAGTGETQYF	TGTGCCGCCAGTGGCGCAGGGACGGGAGAGACCCAGTACTTC
TRBV9	TRBJ2-3	-	many	13	CASSVLLTDTQYF	TGTGCCAGCAGCGTACTGCTCACAGATACGCAGTATTTT
TRBV7-9	TRBJ1-1	-	-	13	CASSWIELTEAFF	TGTGCCAGCAGCTGGATCGAGCTGACTGAAGCTTTCTTT
TRBV24-1	TRBJ2-7	-	-	13	CATKRNAGYEQYF	TGTGCCACCAAGAGAAACGCAGGCTACGAGCAGTACTTC
TRBV15	TRBJ1-1	-	-	17	CATSTDQASEANTEAFF	TGTGCCACCAGCACTGACCAGGCTAGTGAAGCGAACACTGAAGCTTTCTTT
TRBV25-1	TRBJ1-2	-	many	13	CASSREVNYGYTF	TGTGCCAGCAGTAGAGAAGTGAACTATGGCTACACCTTC
TRBV12-3/TRBV12-4	TRBJ2-3	-	many	13	CASSFDRTDTQYF	TGTGCCAGCAGCTTCGACCGCACAGATACGCAGTATTTT
TRBV24-1	TRBJ1-3	-	-	14	CATSSGGSGNTIYF	TGTGCCACCTCCTCGGGGGGCTCTGGAAACACCATATATTTT
TRBV29-1	TRBJ2-2	TRBD1	once	13	CSAGQGVAGELFF	TGCAGCGCAGGACAGGGCGTTGCCGGGGAGCTGTTTTTT
TRBV6-1	TRBJ2-7	TRBD1	-	13	CASSRQGKSEQYF	TGTGCCAGCAGCAGACAGGGAAAGTCCGAGCAGTACTTC
TRBV29-1	TRBJ2-5	-	-	16	CSVRYVGIGFQETQYF	TGCAGCGTTAGATACGTAGGCATTGGGTTCCAAGAGACCCAGTACTTC
TRBV6-1	TRBJ1-5	-	-	18	CASSAAGDVLISNQPQHF	TGTGCCAGCAGTGCGGCCGGAGACGTCCTAATTAGCAATCAGCCCCAGCATTTT
TRBV2	TRBJ2-3	-	many	14	CARSDRRGGDTQYF	TGTGCCAGGTCCGACCGGAGGGGCGGAGATACGCAGTATTTT
TRBV9	TRBJ1-3	-	many	13	CASSVGGVDTIYF	TGTGCCAGCAGCGTGGGGGGGGTAGACACCATATATTTT
TRBV29-1	TRBJ1-2	-	-	11	CSVASNYGYTF	TGCAGCGTAGCTTCTAACTATGGCTACACCTTC
TRBV25-1	TRBJ2-7	-	-	13	CASSGEGTYEQYF	TGTGCCAGCAGTGGAGAGGGCACCTACGAGCAGTACTTC
TRBV29-1	TRBJ1-5	TRBD1	once	14	CSVAWTGGNQPQHF	TGCAGCGTTGCATGGACAGGGGGTAATCAGCCCCAGCATTTT
TRBV10-3	TRBJ2-1	-	once	17	CAISESLASSSYNEQFF	TGTGCCATCAGTGAGTCACTAGCCTCTAGCTCCTACAATGAGCAGTTCTTC
TRBV24-1	TRBJ2-2	-	many	14	CAASGRSNTGELFF	TGTGCCGCGTCCGGGCGGTCGAACACCGGGGAGCTGTTTTTT
TRBV5-6	TRBJ2-3	-	-	12	CASSQIGDTQYF	TGTGCCAGCAGCCAGATCGGAGATACGCAGTATTTT
TRBV20-1	TRBJ2-7	TRBD2	-	13	CSARDSSGYEQYF	TGCAGTGCTAGAGATTCTAGCGGTTACGAGCAGTACTTC
TRBV29-1	TRBJ1-4	TRBD1	many	13	CSVAGTGNEKLFF	TGCAGCGTAGCCGGGACAGGGAACGAAAAACTGTTTTTT
TRBV20-1	TRBJ1-6	TRBD1	many	15	CSADPGQGYNSPLHF	TGCAGTGCCGATCCGGGACAGGGATATAATTCACCCCTCCACTTT
TRBV19	TRBJ2-1	TRBD1	many	16	CASSTRQGARWNEQFF	TGTGCCAGTAGTACCAGACAGGGGGCGCGGTGGAATGAGCAGTTCTTC
TRBV10-3	TRBJ2-5	-	-	9	CAISEFMLF	TGTGCCATCAGTGAGTTCATGTTGTTC
TRBV7-2	TRBJ2-5	-	-	16	CASSLGAVGGLRTQYF	TGTGCCAGCAGCTTAGGTGCGGTTGGGGGATTGAGGACCCAGTACTTC
TRBV7-6	TRBJ2-7	-	-	13	CASSLLGIHEQYF	TGTGCCAGCAGCTTACTCGGGATCCACGAGCAGTACTTC
TRBV20-1	TRBJ2-3	-	many	12	CSARGIELGQYF	TGCAGTGCTAGAGGAATAGAGTTAGGGCAGTATTTT
TRBV20-1	TRBJ1-1	-	once	12	CSALRERTEAFF	TGCAGTGCCCTAAGAGAGAGGACTGAAGCTTTCTTT
TRBV15	TRBJ1-1	TRBD1	-	12	CATSKAQGGAFF	TGTGCCACCAGCAAAGCTCAGGGGGGAGCTTTCTTT
TRBV5-5	TRBJ1-2	-	many	14	CASSLAGGNYGYTF	TGTGCCAGCAGCTTGGCGGGGGGCAACTATGGCTACACCTTC
TRBV29-1	TRBJ1-2	-	-	11	CSPLPVDGYTF	TGCAGCCCCTTGCCAGTGGATGGCTACACCTTC
TRBV29-1	TRBJ2-7	-	-	14	CSVVGGASLGEQYF	TGCAGCGTTGTGGGGGGGGCTAGCTTGGGCGAGCAGTACTTC
TRBV19	TRBJ2-2	-	many	15	CASSILFSGPGELFF	TGTGCCAGTAGTATTTTATTTTCGGGTCCCGGGGAGCTGTTTTTT
TRBV10-3	TRBJ2-1	TRBD2	once	17	CAISESWAGGPYNEQFF	TGTGCCATCAGTGAGTCGTGGGCGGGAGGCCCCTACAATGAGCAGTTCTTC
TRBV7-8	TRBJ2-5	-	-	17	CASSSLLRSRFQETQYF	TGTGCCAGCAGCTCCCTTCTGAGGAGCAGGTTCCAAGAGACCCAGTACTTC
TRBV24-1	TRBJ2-7	TRBD1	-	15	CATSDPGTGSYEQYF	TGTGCCACCAGTGATCCCGGGACAGGTTCCTACGAGCAGTACTTC
TRBV11-2	TRBJ2-2	-	many	19	CASSPNPLRRQANTGELFF	TGTGCCAGCAGCCCTAATCCGCTCAGACGACAGGCGAACACCGGGGAGCTGTTTTTT
TRBV18	TRBJ2-5	-	few	15	CASSPLEALWETQYF	TGTGCCAGCTCACCACTGGAGGCTCTGTGGGAGACCCAGTACTTC